This is a list of T cell receptor beta chains from one sample in a study of T cells after yellow fever vaccination. From the 5' RACE reads, TCRdb called clonotypes with MiXCR, one entry per CDR3 protein. Here the sample spans around 310,000 distinct CDR3 sequences, around 3.9% being singletons. The sequencing here drew on PBMCs, taken 5 days after the yellow fever booster vaccination. The receptors originated from a man between 18 and 35 years old who received the YFV17D yellow fever vaccine. The CDR3 runs from the conserved cysteine through the conserved F or W. A D gene is named only where the DNA matches it firmly. Rows give clone size only sometimes, using once, few, many, or a class for an expanded clone.

NA,TRBJ2-1,few,TRBV11-2,12,TGTGCCAGTCGCCGCGTGGAAGGGGAGCAGTTCTTC,CASRRVEGEQFF
NA,TRBJ2-3,NA,TRBV11-2,15,TGTGCCAGCAGCTTAGGTTGGACTCGCACAGATACGCAGTATTTT,CASSLGWTRTDTQYF
NA,TRBJ2-3,few,TRBV6-2/TRBV6-3,11,TGTGCCAGCAGTTACTGGGATACGCAGTATTTT,CASSYWDTQYF
NA,TRBJ1-2,many,TRBV7-6,14,TGTGCCAGCAGTCTCCGTGAGACGGAGTATGGCTACACCTTC,CASSLRETEYGYTF
TRBD2,TRBJ2-3,many,TRBV20-1,18,TGCAGTGCTAGACCCCCTGGCACTAGCGGGGGGGCCACAGATACGCAGTATTTT,CSARPPGTSGGATDTQYF
NA,TRBJ2-1,many,TRBV5-1,15,TGCGCCAGCAGCGAAGGACATAGCTCCTACAATGAGCAGTTCTTC,CASSEGHSSYNEQFF
TRBD1,TRBJ2-3,few,TRBV4-3,15,TGCGCCAGCAGGCCAAAGGGGGCGGCATCAGATACGCAGTATTTT,CASRPKGAASDTQYF
NA,TRBJ2-7,many,TRBV6-2/TRBV6-3,14,TGTGCCAGCAGTTACTCGAGGCTGCCCCACGAGCAGTACTTC,CASSYSRLPHEQYF
NA,TRBJ1-5,NA,TRBV5-4,12,TGTGCCAGCAGCTTGGATGATCAGCCCCAGCATTTT,CASSLDDQPQHF
NA,TRBJ2-6,few,TRBV4-1,19,TGCGCCAGCAGCCAAGATATGACAGTTCCCTCTACGGGGGCCAACGTCCTGACTTTC,CASSQDMTVPSTGANVLTF
NA,TRBJ2-1,NA,TRBV5-1,15,TGCGCCAGCGGGGATCCGGGACGGTCCTACAATGAGCAGTTCTTC,CASGDPGRSYNEQFF
TRBD1,TRBJ2-5,NA,TRBV2,14,TGTGCCAGCAGCTGGACAGGGGTTGGGGAGACCCAGTACTTC,CASSWTGVGETQYF